This is a list of T cell receptor beta chains from one sample in a study of blood T cell repertoires in COVID-19. The method was immunoSEQ multiplex PCR; TCRdb's version includes in-frame clones alone and lacks a portion of them. The table records 250,000 to 350,000 clones, approximately 89% of them present only once. The specimen was peripheral blood. These receptors were obtained from a woman aged 25 to 45 who had recovered from COVID-19. The conserved cysteine and the conserved F or W are not part of the CDR3 here. Each record gives: CDR3 protein, J gene, V gene.

CDR3aa: ASSQGLGAYEKLF; j_gene: TRBJ1-4; v_gene: TRBV4-3
CDR3aa: ASSSAPPGQFSPGELF; j_gene: TRBJ2-2; v_gene: TRBV7-9
CDR3aa: ASSRDRNQETQY; j_gene: TRBJ2-5; v_gene: TRBV2
CDR3aa: ASSETGAKNIQY; j_gene: TRBJ2-4; v_gene: TRBV2
CDR3aa: ASSYSGFSNYGYT; j_gene: TRBJ1-2; v_gene: TRBV6-2/TRBV6-3
CDR3aa: ASSPRDRVSDEKLF; j_gene: TRBJ1-4; v_gene: TRBV7-9
CDR3aa: ASSLDLEVDEQY; j_gene: TRBJ2-7; v_gene: TRBV7-8
CDR3aa: ASSPGGVVDYGYT; j_gene: TRBJ1-2; v_gene: TRBV7-9
CDR3aa: ASSPENPSLNEKLF; j_gene: TRBJ1-4; v_gene: TRBV7-8
CDR3aa: ASSLVLLGGVDYYT; j_gene: TRBJ1-2; v_gene: TRBV7-8
CDR3aa: ASSRRAGPSRETQY; j_gene: TRBJ2-5; v_gene: TRBV11-2
CDR3aa: ASSFPGNGEGYT; j_gene: TRBJ1-2; v_gene: TRBV5-6
CDR3aa: ASNRGQETDTQY; j_gene: TRBJ2-3; v_gene: TRBV6-5
CDR3aa: AWSVGGIRETQY; j_gene: TRBJ2-5; v_gene: TRBV30
CDR3aa: ASSQVEGDQPQH; j_gene: TRBJ1-5; v_gene: TRBV4-3
CDR3aa: ASSQDRFGVVTYEQY; j_gene: TRBJ2-7; v_gene: TRBV3-1/TRBV3-2
CDR3aa: ASSIGRLRGGAKDTQY; j_gene: TRBJ2-3; v_gene: TRBV19
CDR3aa: ASSLGVTDSGANVLT; j_gene: TRBJ2-6; v_gene: TRBV7-9
CDR3aa: SATGPSGGTDTQY; j_gene: TRBJ2-3; v_gene: TRBV29-1
CDR3aa: ASTLDPDDSYNEQF; j_gene: TRBJ2-1; v_gene: TRBV7-2
CDR3aa: ASSLVDNFGYT; j_gene: TRBJ1-2; v_gene: TRBV7-2
CDR3aa: ASSGFTAVGTGGAGSNQPQH; j_gene: TRBJ1-5; v_gene: TRBV2
CDR3aa: ASSLGTGRATGELF; j_gene: TRBJ2-2; v_gene: TRBV3-1/TRBV3-2
CDR3aa: ASSKTGQSNQPQH; j_gene: TRBJ1-5; v_gene: TRBV28
CDR3aa: ASSSLAGGNEQF; j_gene: TRBJ2-1; v_gene: TRBV7-2